This passage covers 8 T cell receptor beta chains from one sample sequenced in a study of Tregs in tolerant kidney transplant recipients. Only in-frame clones appear in the TCRdb table, and some are missing; sequencing was by immunoSEQ multiplex PCR. The sample totals 14,000 or so clones. The nonmyeloablative bone marrow transplants came from related graft donors, with transient mixed chimerism. The material sequenced was CD8+ T cells from blood (PBMCs), taken 6 months after the transplant. The receptors originated from a human patient who received a combined kidney and bone marrow transplant. Some of the T cells might come from the graft donor.

Turning to this clone: The read ends 3 residues before the CDR3 terminus; that terminus is restored from the germline J gene. The chain recombines TRBV5-4 with TRBJ1-5; 7 nucleotides line up with TRBD1. Per germline, CDR1 SGHNT and CDR2 YYREEE (reference sequence). V was clipped by 0 bases and J by 2 bases; unmatched bases: 2. This CDR3 has 15 amino acids. This CDR3 is CASSLEGQGNQPQHF. The CDR3 DNA, read in part, is TGTGCCAGCAGCTTGGAAGGACAGGGCAATCAGCCC.

Concerning this clone: The read ends 3 residues early relative to the CDR3; the germline J gene fills the gap. The V and J genes are TRBV7-6 and TRBJ1-6; TRBD1 matches 8 bases. CDR3 length equals 17 residues. V shed 0 bases and J 4 bases; nucleotides not matched to a gene: 5. Germline V gene data show CDR1 as SGHVS and CDR2 as FNYEAQ. The sequenced CDR3 bases are TGTGCCAGCAGCTTAGCGGGGACAGGAATATATAATTCACCC. Protein sequence: CASSLAGTGIYNSP. The whole CDR3 reads CASSLAGTGIYNSPLHF.

To note about this clone: The CDR3 extends 3 residues past the end of the read, so its final part is completed from the germline J gene. The chain uses TRBV7-6 and TRBJ2-1; possibly TRBD1 for D (6 bases). V lost 1 base, J lost 3 bases, and 13 bases lay in between. CDR3 length: 16 residues. Per the germline V gene, CDR1 is SGHVS and CDR2 is FNYEAQ. CDR3 DNA (partial): TGTGCCAGCAGCTTAGTTGTAACAGGGAGCTACAATGAG. Translation: CASSLVVTGSYNE. The whole CDR3 protein is CASSLVVTGSYNEQFF. The variable domain in full, with the rest retrieved from reference TRBV7-6 and TRBJ2-1, is GAGVSQSPRYKVTKRGQDVALRCDPISGHVSLYWYRQALGQGPEFLTYFNYEAQQDKSGLPNDRFSAERPEGSISTLTIQRTEQRDSAMYRCASSLVVTGSYNEQFFGPGTRLTVL.

On this clone itself: The read ends 3 residues early relative to the CDR3; the germline J gene fills the gap. The genes are TRBV28 and TRBJ1-1; 8 nucleotides match TRBD1. Germline trimming cut 7 bases from V and 6 bases from J; bases unmatched to any gene: 10. This CDR3 contains 14 residues. The germline CDR1 and CDR2 sequences are MDHEN and SYDVKM. The sequenced part of the CDR3 DNA is TGTGCCAGCAACGACAGGGGACTGAGCTCTGAA. Its protein product is CASNDRGLSSE. The whole CDR3 sequence is CASNDRGLSSEAFF.

On this clone: The CDR3 end lies 3 residues beyond the end of the read and is filled in from the germline J gene. The chain uses TRBV19 and TRBJ2-5; 12 nucleotides agree with TRBD1. This CDR3 is 15 amino acids long. Trimming at V came to 5 bases and at J to 5 bases, leaving 6 bases not matched to a gene. Germline-derived CDR1 and CDR2 are LNHDA and SQIVND (reference sequence). The CDR3 loop reads CASSPPGQGAETQYF. Incomplete CDR3 DNA: TGTGCCAGTAGTCCCCCGGGACAGGGGGCTGAGACC.

A remark on this clone: The CDR3 is cut off 3 residues early in the read; its end comes from the germline J gene. The gene calls are TRBV5-5 and TRBJ2-7, with TRBD2 matching over 7 bases. CDR3 size: 14 residues. Looked up from germline, CDR1 is SGHKS and CDR2 is YYEKEE (reference sequence). V was clipped by 2 bases and J by 6 bases; unmatched bases: 8. Here the CDR3 reads CASSFGLGSPEQYF. The CDR3 bases that were read are TGTGCCAGCAGCTTCGGACTAGGGAGCCCCGAG. The full variable domain, rest sourced from reference TRBV5-5 and TRBJ2-7, is DAGVTQSPTHLIKTRGQQVTLRCSPISGHKSVSWYQQVLGQGPQFIFQYYEKEERGRGNFPDRFSARQFPNYSSELNVNALLLGDSALYLCASSFGLGSPEQYFGPGTRLTVT.

CDR3 DNA (partial): TGTGCCAGTAGTCCCTACCCCCGACTAGCGGGAATCAATGAG. Its translation: CASSPYPRLAGINE. The full CDR3 protein reads CASSPYPRLAGINEQFF. This sequence joins TRBV19 and TRBJ2-1, with 11 bases identical to TRBD2. The missing CDR3 end, 3 residues past where the read stops, is filled in from the germline J gene. V lost 5 bases and J lost 6; bases outside the gene matches: 12. In germline, CDR1 is LNHDA, CDR2 SQIVND (reference sequence). The CDR3 has 17 residues.

Concerning this clone itself: The observed sequence ends 3 residues before the CDR3 terminus, with the missing tail filled in from the germline J gene. This chain joins TRBV7-9 and TRBJ1-2, with D hard to call. This CDR3 region has 14 residues. V was shortened by 1 base and J by 6 bases, with 12 bases between the two germline ends. The germline V gene has CDR1 SEHNR and CDR2 FQNEAQ (reference sequence). The CDR3 DNA, read in part, is TGTGCCAGCAGCTTAGTCTCGGCGGTCGATGGC. Its protein product is CASSLVSAVDG. The entire CDR3 reads CASSLVSAVDGYTF.